This T cell receptor beta chain was sequenced during a study of shared clonotypes between healthy human individuals. With respect to this clone: No antigen is known for it.

The assay was immunoSEQ multiplex PCR, and TCRdb's table has in-frame clones only and misses some. The sample lists almost 700,000 clones, just over 90% occurring once. Cells designated naive CD8 were CD45RO-negative and were positively selected for CCR7, with terminally differentiated effector memory CD45RA+ cells excluded. Study-wide points: Even with large depth, rarefaction showed that sorted-subset sequencing was incomplete. All-four-donor shared clonotypes had higher generation probabilities than non-shared clonotypes did. Only blood samples were collected, and tissue repertoires likely differ.

The material sequenced was naive CD8+ T cells sorted from blood. The TCR was taken from a man aged 25 to 45 in good health.

The CDR3 DNA follows: TGTGCCAACAACTACGAGCAGTACTTC. Translated, it gives CANNYEQYF. The chain carries TRBV27 and TRBJ2-7; D unresolved. From germline, CDR1 is MNHEY and CDR2 SMNVEV (reference sequence). The CDR3 extends over 9 amino acids. V was shortened by 10 bases and J by 3 bases, with 4 bases between the two germline ends.